This TCR beta chain originates from a study of blood T cell repertoires in COVID-19. Only in-frame clones appear in the TCRdb table, and some are missing; sequencing was by immunoSEQ multiplex PCR. The sample holds about 150,000 clones; over 75% are singletons and the top ten take under 15%. The CDR3 totals 15 residues. Losses at the gene ends were 1 base for V and 1 base for J; bases not matched to a gene: 4. Per the germline V gene, CDR1 is MDHEN and CDR2 is SYDVKM. The sequence came from a man aged 18 to 29 with COVID-19, enrolled during active disease. The chain uses TRBV28 and TRBJ2-7; 7 nucleotides agree with TRBD2. The specimen sequenced was peripheral blood. The CDR3: CASSLLREISYEQYF. As DNA, the CDR3 is TGTGCCAGCAGTTTATTGCGGGAGATTTCCTACGAGCAGTACTTC.